The clone carrying this T cell receptor (beta chain) is deemed medium-sized. The source of the sample is a study of blood T cell repertoires in COVID-19. Across the study: COVID-19 samples, acute and convalescent, were from the United States, Italy and Spain.

Cohort assignment relied on participant-reported clinical history. The authors' processing: Estimation of nucleated cell counts was performed using reference gene primer amplification. Produced via immunoSEQ multiplex PCR; TCRdb's table is partial and in-frame only. The DNA gave D and trimming, while V, J and clone size come from that table. The table lists approximately 190,000 clones, less than 85% of them singletons. V gave up 2 bases and J gave up 9 bases, with 11 bases separating them. The CDR3 loop spans 13 amino acids. This chain links TRBV12-3 or TRBV12-4 with TRBJ2-1; no clear D. The sequenced sample consisted of PBMCs or T cells enriched from blood (not recorded which). The receptor was isolated from a woman aged 55-69 years with acute COVID-19. CDR3 region: CASSLQIPGEQFF. CDR3 nucleotides: TGTGCCAGCAGTTTACAGATCCCGGGTGAGCAGTTCTTC.